A selection of T cell receptor beta chains follows, all from one sample in a study of T cell changes during pregnancy in multiple sclerosis. Clones were read by immunoSEQ multiplex PCR, and TCRdb kept only the in-frame ones, dropping some. The sample yields 35,000 to 45,000 clones, roughly 93% seen once. The source was CD4+ T cells from peripheral blood mononuclear cells, collected in the first trimester of pregnancy. The source of these receptors is a female donor with multiple sclerosis, enrolled in a pregnancy study. CDR3s include the opening cysteine and the closing phenylalanine or tryptophan. Fields, in order: D gene, clone size, J gene, V gene, CDR3 DNA, CDR3 protein. A D gene is named only where the DNA matches it firmly. For some rows the clone size is stated as once, few or many, or as a class when expanded; others skip it.

D: TRBD2
size: -
J: TRBJ2-3
V: TRBV5-4
DNA: TGTGCCAGCAGCCCCCGGGGGGAGGCAGATACGCAGTATTTT
CDR3: CASSPRGEADTQYF

D: -
size: -
J: TRBJ1-1
V: TRBV10-3
DNA: TGTGCCGTACTGAGGGAGCTGAACACTGAAGCTTTCTTT
CDR3: CAVLRELNTEAFF

D: -
size: few
J: TRBJ2-1
V: TRBV5-1
DNA: TGCGCCAGCAGCCTAAACAGGGCCAATGAGCAGTTCTTC
CDR3: CASSLNRANEQFF

D: -
size: -
J: TRBJ1-5
V: TRBV2
DNA: TGTGCCAGCAGGCAGGGCAATCAGCCCCAGCATTTT
CDR3: CASRQGNQPQHF

D: -
size: -
J: TRBJ2-7
V: TRBV30
DNA: TGTGCCTGGAGTGGCAGGGGAGAGGAGCAGTACTTC
CDR3: CAWSGRGEEQYF

D: -
size: -
J: TRBJ2-5
V: TRBV7-9
DNA: TGTGCCAGCAGCGGAGGGCAAAGGGAGACCCAGTACTTC
CDR3: CASSGGQRETQYF

D: -
size: -
J: TRBJ2-1
V: TRBV2
DNA: TGTGCCAGCAGTTTGACTACGCTAACCTACAATGAGCAGTTCTTC
CDR3: CASSLTTLTYNEQFF

D: TRBD1
size: -
J: TRBJ2-5
V: TRBV19
DNA: TGTGCCAGTAGTTCCCGGACAGGGCGAGGAGAGACCCAGTACTTC
CDR3: CASSSRTGRGETQYF

D: -
size: -
J: TRBJ2-5
V: TRBV28
DNA: TGTGCCAGCAGTTCCGGACAGACTATCCAAGAGACCCAGTACTTC
CDR3: CASSSGQTIQETQYF

D: -
size: -
J: TRBJ2-5
V: TRBV19
DNA: TGTGCCAGTAGTTCGGAGCCCCGGGGGACCCAGTACTTC
CDR3: CASSSEPRGTQYF

D: -
size: once
J: TRBJ2-3
V: TRBV7-9
DNA: TGTGCCAGCAGCCTCGTGCAGGGATTAGATACGCAGTATTTT
CDR3: CASSLVQGLDTQYF

D: -
size: -
J: TRBJ2-1
V: TRBV19
DNA: TGTGCCAGTAGTGAGGCAATTGAGCAGTTCTTC
CDR3: CASSEAIEQFF

D: -
size: -
J: TRBJ2-7
V: TRBV19
DNA: TGTGCCAGTAGTGCCAGCAAGGGGCCCCTTTACGAGCAGTACTTC
CDR3: CASSASKGPLYEQYF

D: TRBD1
size: -
J: TRBJ2-3
V: TRBV10-3
DNA: TGTGCCACCTTAAATCCAGGGGGTATAAGCACAGATACGCAGTATTTT
CDR3: CATLNPGGISTDTQYF

D: -
size: -
J: TRBJ1-3
V: TRBV5-4
DNA: TGTGCCAGCAGCGCGGCCGGAGGCTCTGGAAACACCATATATTTT
CDR3: CASSAAGGSGNTIYF

D: -
size: -
J: TRBJ2-7
V: TRBV5-4
DNA: TGTGCCAGCAGCTTGGGGACCCCTAGGACAGTTTACGAGCAGTACTTC
CDR3: CASSLGTPRTVYEQYF

D: -
size: once
J: TRBJ2-7
V: TRBV6-1
DNA: TGTGCCAGCAGTAGGAGCTACGAGCAGTACTTC
CDR3: CASSRSYEQYF

D: -
size: -
J: TRBJ1-2
V: TRBV19
DNA: TGTGCCAGTAGAGCCCGGGAAGGTCTGTTCTATGGCTACACCTTC
CDR3: CASRAREGLFYGYTF

D: -
size: -
J: TRBJ2-4
V: TRBV20-1
DNA: TGCAGTGTTGCGGGTAAAAACATTCAGTACTTC
CDR3: CSVAGKNIQYF

D: TRBD1
size: -
J: TRBJ2-3
V: TRBV19
DNA: TGTGCCAGTAGTATGGACAGGGGGCGGGATACGCAGTATTTT
CDR3: CASSMDRGRDTQYF

D: -
size: -
J: TRBJ2-3
V: TRBV7-9
DNA: TGTGCCAGCAGCTTAGACAGGGCAGATACGCAGTATTTT
CDR3: CASSLDRADTQYF

D: TRBD1
size: -
J: TRBJ2-2
V: TRBV6-4
DNA: TGTGCCAGCAGCTCGGACAGGGGTGCCGGGGAGCTGTTTTTT
CDR3: CASSSDRGAGELFF

D: TRBD2
size: -
J: TRBJ2-1
V: TRBV6-5
DNA: TGTGCCAGCAGTTCGTTGTCAGCGGGGGGTCGGGAGCAGTTCTTC
CDR3: CASSSLSAGGREQFF

D: TRBD2
size: -
J: TRBJ2-3
V: TRBV7-2
DNA: TGTGCCAGCAGCTTAGCGCCGGGACTAGCGGGGGGGCTTACAGATACGCAGTATTTT
CDR3: CASSLAPGLAGGLTDTQYF

D: -
size: once
J: TRBJ1-2
V: TRBV5-4
DNA: TGTGCCAGCAGCTTGGACACACAGGGATGGTTCTATGGCTACACCTTC
CDR3: CASSLDTQGWFYGYTF

D: TRBD1
size: -
J: TRBJ2-3
V: TRBV27
DNA: TGTGCCAGCAGTAGCGGGACAGGGGGCGATACGCAGTATTTT
CDR3: CASSSGTGGDTQYF

D: -
size: -
J: TRBJ1-6
V: TRBV7-2
DNA: TGTGCCAGCAGCTTAAAAGCCCTTACTTCAACCTATAATTCACCCCTCCACTTT
CDR3: CASSLKALTSTYNSPLHF

D: TRBD2
size: once
J: TRBJ2-1
V: TRBV9
DNA: TGTGCCAGCAGCGTAGTCCCGACTAGCGGGGGGATGGGGGAGCAGTTCTTC
CDR3: CASSVVPTSGGMGEQFF

D: TRBD2
size: -
J: TRBJ2-5
V: TRBV5-4
DNA: TGTGCTACGAGCGGGGGGAACCAAGAGACCCAGTACTTC
CDR3: CATSGGNQETQYF

D: -
size: -
J: TRBJ2-1
V: TRBV2
DNA: TGTGCCAGCAGTGAGGCGGCCCCGCAGTTCTTC
CDR3: CASSEAAPQFF

D: TRBD1
size: -
J: TRBJ1-5
V: TRBV10-2
DNA: TGCGCCAGCCATAACCACAAACAGGGGCCTAACCGTAGCAATCAGCCCCAGCATTTT
CDR3: CASHNHKQGPNRSNQPQHF